The rows below give T cell receptor beta chains drawn from one sample of a study of T-cell reconstitution after alpha-beta-depleted transplantation in children. From the PCR reads, TCRdb called clonotypes with MiXCR, one entry per CDR3 protein. This table has about 27,000 distinct CDR3 sequences, around 17% appearing once. The source material was PBMCs, mostly from graft donor cells, sampled 60 days after TCRalphabeta/CD19-depleted stem cell transplant. The source is a male patient under 10 years old who had a stem cell transplant for acute lymphoblastic leukemia, so the T cells may come from the graft donor. Both conserved end residues are part of each CDR3. A D gene is named only where the DNA matches it firmly. Size is omitted from some rows. Given values are once, few, many or a class for expanded clones.

cdr3_aa cdr3_nt d_call j_call v_call clone_size
CASSSGSHYNEQFF TGTGCCAGCAGCTCCGGCAGCCACTACAATGAGCAGTTCTTC NA TRBJ2-1 TRBV5-4 NA
CASSQVGRNEKLFF TGCGCCAGCAGCCAAGTCGGCCGAAATGAAAAACTGTTTTTT NA TRBJ1-4 TRBV4-3 few
CSRASGGKNIQYF TGCAGTCGGGCGAGCGGGGGGAAAAACATTCAGTACTTC TRBD2 TRBJ2-4 TRBV20-1 few
CASSLDRAAMGEKLFF TGCGCCAGCAGCTTGGATCGGGCCGCGATGGGTGAAAAACTGTTTTTT NA TRBJ1-4 TRBV5-1 many
CASSQGPIAGAYEQYF TGTGCCAGCAGCCAAGGCCCGATAGCGGGAGCCTACGAGCAGTACTTC TRBD2 TRBJ2-7 TRBV4-2 few
CASSSNSRTGIQPQHF TGTGCCAGCAGCTCCAACTCGAGGACAGGGATTCAGCCCCAGCATTTT NA TRBJ1-5 TRBV21-1 few
CASRLAGGPLVHEQFF TGTGCCAGCAGACTAGCGGGAGGGCCGCTAGTCCATGAGCAGTTCTTC TRBD2 TRBJ2-1 TRBV6-1 few
CATFDSYEQYF TGTGCCACCTTCGACAGTTACGAGCAGTACTTC NA TRBJ2-7 TRBV28 medium-sized
CSASGQRNEKLFF TGCAGTGCTAGTGGACAGAGAAATGAAAAACTGTTTTTT NA TRBJ1-4 TRBV20-1 many
CASSQGTTVYF TGTGCCAGCAGCCAAGGGACAACAGTGTACTTC NA TRBJ2-7 TRBV3-1 few
CASSQISTGGNQPQHF TGTGCCAGCAGCCAAATTTCGACAGGGGGCAATCAGCCCCAGCATTTT TRBD1 TRBJ1-5 TRBV6-2/TRBV6-3 few
CARTSETQYF TGTGCCAGGACTAGCGAGACCCAGTACTTC TRBD2 TRBJ2-5 TRBV2 NA
CASSQGAPAWDRENSPLHF TGTGCCAGCAGCCAAGGGGCCCCCGCTTGGGACAGGGAAAATTCACCCCTCCACTTT TRBD1 TRBJ1-6 TRBV14 NA
CASSLGGAREAFF TGTGCCAGCAGCTTAGGGGGGGCCCGTGAAGCTTTCTTT NA TRBJ1-1 TRBV27 NA
CASRGQGSPLHF TGCGCCAGCAGGGGACAGGGTTCACCCCTCCACTTT TRBD1 TRBJ1-6 TRBV4-3 many
CASSLERGQGIYQPQHF TGTGCCAGCAGCTTAGAACGAGGACAGGGGATATATCAGCCCCAGCATTTT TRBD1 TRBJ1-5 TRBV11-1 NA
CACLFPGRGETQYF TGTGCCTGCCTATTCCCGGGGAGGGGAGAGACCCAGTACTTC TRBD2 TRBJ2-5 TRBV30 few
CSARETSGSLEQYF TGCAGTGCTAGAGAGACTAGCGGGAGTCTCGAGCAGTACTTC TRBD2 TRBJ2-7 TRBV20-1 NA
CASSAPGQAYNEQFF TGTGCCAGCAGCGCACCGGGACAGGCCTACAATGAGCAGTTCTTC TRBD1 TRBJ2-1 TRBV7-9 medium-sized
CASSQDGQGRSTDTQYF TGCGCCAGCAGCCAAGATGGACAGGGTAGGAGCACAGATACGCAGTATTTT TRBD1 TRBJ2-3 TRBV4-1 many
CSAPLGAREVNEQFF TGCAGTGCCCCGCTAGGAGCGCGGGAGGTTAATGAGCAGTTCTTC TRBD2 TRBJ2-1 TRBV20-1 few
CASSPLSGTGTYEQYF TGTGCCAGCAGCCCCCTATCCGGGACAGGGACATACGAGCAGTACTTC TRBD1 TRBJ2-7 TRBV7-9 many
CASSQERTRANTGELFF TGCGCCAGCAGCCAAGAGAGAACTAGAGCGAACACCGGGGAGCTGTTTTTT NA TRBJ2-2 TRBV4-1 many
CASRGNRLAGGEETQYF TGTGCCAGCAGGGGAAACAGACTAGCGGGAGGCGAAGAGACCCAGTACTTC TRBD2 TRBJ2-5 TRBV2 NA
CSAGLGEQFF TGCAGTGCCGGCCTCGGTGAGCAGTTCTTC NA TRBJ2-1 TRBV20-1 few
CATSDVGRADTQYF TGTGCCACCAGTGACGTGGGGCGGGCAGATACGCAGTATTTT NA TRBJ2-3 TRBV24-1 many
CATSDLQGNQPQHF TGTGCCACCAGTGACCTGCAGGGTAATCAGCCCCAGCATTTT NA TRBJ1-5 TRBV24-1 NA
CASSLGNVRASYNEQFF TGCGCCAGCAGCTTGGGTAATGTCAGGGCCTCCTACAATGAGCAGTTCTTC NA TRBJ2-1 TRBV5-1 NA
CASSQDTGGLGKLFF TGTGCCAGCAGCCAAGATACAGGGGGTTTAGGAAAACTGTTTTTT TRBD1 TRBJ1-4 TRBV4-2 NA
CASSFPRGTQYF TGTGCCAGCAGTTTTCCCAGGGGTACGCAGTATTTT NA TRBJ2-3 TRBV12-3/TRBV12-4 few
CASSPRGDEQYF TGTGCCAGCTCACCTCGGGGAGACGAGCAGTACTTC NA TRBJ2-7 TRBV18 few
CASSLRVGTGLMNTEAFF TGTGCCAGCAGCTTAAGGGTCGGGACAGGGCTCATGAACACTGAAGCTTTCTTT TRBD1 TRBJ1-1 TRBV7-6 many
CASSRGVNRGGGTEAFF TGCGCCAGCAGCCGCGGCGTCAACAGGGGCGGCGGCACTGAAGCTTTCTTT TRBD1 TRBJ1-1 TRBV5-1 NA
CSARDQQKYEAFF TGCAGTGCTAGAGATCAACAAAAATATGAAGCTTTCTTT NA TRBJ1-1 TRBV20-1 NA